The 32 T cell receptor beta chains below all came from one sample that was sequenced in a study of TIL therapy for anti-PD-1-resistant metastatic lung cancer. Sequencing used immunoSEQ v3. The assay was immunoSEQ multiplex PCR, and TCRdb's table has in-frame clones only and misses some. Of 30,000 to 45,000 clones listed, over 70% are singletons. Sample time point: pre-treatment sample, taken before nivolumab and TIL therapy. The material sequenced was blood, taken at baseline. Every receptor here comes from a person between 25 and 80 years old with non-small cell lung cancer.

This clone was seen more than once but under ten times. This chain links TRBV6-1 with TRBJ2-5; 8 bases line up with TRBD1. The CDR3 covers 16 residues. Germline CDR1 and CDR2: MNHNS and SASEGT. V was clipped by 2 bases and J by 5 bases; unmatched bases: 10. The CDR3 spells CASSETWTGSWETQYF. As DNA, the CDR3 is TGTGCCAGCAGTGAAACTTGGACAGGGAGTTGGGAGACCCAGTACTTC.

The chain is built from TRBV19 and TRBJ1-5; D ambiguous. This CDR3 spans 16 amino acids. Germline V lookup: CDR1 LNHDA, CDR2 SQIVND (reference sequence). Trimming shortened V by 0 bases and J by 2 bases, and 11 bases separated the two germline ends. In DNA, the CDR3 is TGTGCCAGTAGTATAGAGGAGGGTTCTGGCAATCAGCCCCAGCATTTT. Translation: CASSIEEGSGNQPQHF. The full variable domain, in which reference TRBV19 and TRBJ1-5 provide the parts outside the CDR3, is DGGITQSPKYLFRKEGQNVTLSCEQNLNHDAMYWYRQDPGQGLRLIYYSQIVNDFQKGDIAEGYSVSREKKESFPLTVTSAQKNPTAFYLCASSIEEGSGNQPQHFGDGTRLSIL.

This clone showed up just a few times. The genes are TRBV30 and TRBJ1-3; possible D gene TRBD1, 5 bases. The germline V gene encodes CDR1 GTSNPN and CDR2 SVGIG (reference sequence). The CDR3 runs to 16 residues. The V and J ends lost 7 bases and 8 bases respectively, with 27 bases between them. The CDR3 loop reads CAFSPPRQRVADTIYF. The CDR3 DNA sequence: TGTGCCTTCTCCCCTCCAAGACAGCGCGTTGCTGACACCATATATTTT.

The J gene is TRBJ2-2, the V gene TRBV6-5, with D possibly being TRBD1 or TRBD2 (5 bases each). Germline CDR1 reads MNHEY; CDR2 reads SVGAGI. V was cut by 6 bases and J by 7 bases, with 6 bases left in between. There are 11 residues in the CDR3. The DNA for the CDR3 is TGTGCCAGCAGGGGGGTCGGGGAGCTGTTTTTT. It encodes CASRGVGELFF.

The chain combines TRBV7-2 with TRBJ1-2; D is unresolved. Germline assignment: CDR1 SGHTA and CDR2 FQGNSA. The germline V and J ends were trimmed by 1 base and 8 bases, with 17 bases remaining between them. This CDR3 is 15 amino acids long. The CDR3 DNA sequence: TGTGCCAGCAGCTTAGTAGGAGGGTATGAGGGAGGCTACACCTTC. Amino acids: CASSLVGGYEGGYTF.

V usage is TRBV6-5 and J usage is TRBJ2-1; D is possibly TRBD1 (6 bases). CDR3 length equals 15 residues. Trimming removed 5 bases at V and 2 bases at J, with 13 bases between. Germline V gene data show CDR1 as MNHEY and CDR2 as SVGAGI. The CDR3 bases are TGTGCCAGCAGTCGTGGACAGACCACCTACAATGAGCAGTTCTTC. The encoded protein is CASSRGQTTYNEQFF.

The chain combines TRBV29-1 with TRBJ2-2, with TRBD1 matching over 8 bases. The J segment lost 4 bases and the V segment lost 6 bases, leaving 4 bases of the junction unmatched. CDR1 and CDR2 from the germline V gene are SQVTM and ANQGSEA. The CDR3 consists of 13 residues. The CDR3 is CSVRQGITGELFF. The CDR3 region has the DNA TGCAGCGTCCGACAGGGGATCACCGGGGAGCTGTTTTTT.

The rearrangement links TRBV4-1 to TRBJ2-1; TRBD2 agrees at 8 bases. This CDR3 spans 17 amino acids. Germline V lookup: CDR1 MGHRA, CDR2 YSYEKL. J gave up 7 bases and V 3 bases, and 14 bases lay outside the gene matches. The CDR3 sequence: CASSQGVAGPIRNEQFF. The CDR3 DNA is TGCGCCAGCAGCCAGGGGGTAGCGGGACCTATCAGGAATGAGCAGTTCTTC.

The CDR3 here is CASSEFPGQGSPYEQYF. DNA for the CDR3: TGTGCCAGCAGTGAGTTTCCCGGACAGGGGTCCCCCTACGAGCAGTACTTC. The chain recombines TRBV6-1 with TRBJ2-7, with 9 bases identical to TRBD1. The CDR3 extends over 17 amino acids. Germline V gene lookup returns CDR1 MNHNS and CDR2 SASEGT. The junction had 11 bases not matched to a gene; V was cut back by 3 bases and J by 2 bases.

This sequence joins TRBV6-5 and TRBJ2-3, with 7 bases aligning to TRBD2. The CDR3 length is 14 residues. V lost 6 bases, J lost 1 base, and 4 bases stayed unmatched. Germline lookup yields CDR1 MNHEY and CDR2 SVGAGI. CDR3 bases: TGTGCCAGCAGCCTTACTAGCGGCACAGATACGCAGTATTTT. It translates to CASSLTSGTDTQYF.

The chain couples TRBV19 to TRBJ2-1, with 9 positions matching TRBD1. Trimming at V came to 6 bases and at J to 8 bases, leaving 11 bases not matched to a gene. Looked up from germline, CDR1 is LNHDA and CDR2 is SQIVND (reference sequence). The CDR3 has 15 amino acids. CDR3 amino acids: CASRRPGQGLDEQFF. As DNA, the CDR3 is TGTGCCAGTAGGAGGCCGGGACAGGGCTTGGATGAGCAGTTCTTC.

This clone was seen a handful of times. The chain uses TRBV28 and TRBJ2-7; maybe TRBD1 (5 bases). The CDR3 sequence is 14 residues long. Germline assignment: CDR1 MDHEN and CDR2 SYDVKM. V was trimmed by 3 bases and J by 4 bases, leaving 13 bases between them. CDR3: CASSLQGDTYEQYF. The CDR3 bases are TGTGCCAGCAGTTTGCAAGGGGATACTTACGAGCAGTACTTC.

This clone was found once. The V call is TRBV30, the J call TRBJ2-2, with a possible D match to TRBD1 (6 bases). This CDR3 region has 15 residues. Germline CDR1 reads GTSNPN; CDR2 reads SVGIG (reference sequence). Between the trimmed V and J ends, which lost 4 bases and 3 bases, there was a span of 15 bases. CDR3 residues: CAWISPTGHTGELFF. CDR3 nucleotides: TGTGCCTGGATCTCACCTACAGGGCACACCGGGGAGCTGTTTTTT.

The rearrangement joins TRBV6-1 to TRBJ1-1; 10 bases are shared with TRBD1. The CDR3 runs to 14 residues. In germline, CDR1 is MNHNS, CDR2 SASEGT. V lost 4 bases to trimming and J lost 1 base; unmatched junction nucleotides: 0. The chain's CDR3 is CASSGQGANTEAFF. CDR3 sequence (DNA): TGTGCCAGCAGTGGACAGGGGGCGAACACTGAAGCTTTCTTT.

The table lists this clone with a count of one. CDR3 amino acids: CASRDRGRETQYF. The CDR3 bases are TGTGCCAGTAGAGACAGGGGGCGTGAGACCCAGTACTTC. The chain carries TRBV19 and TRBJ2-5; TRBD1 matches 10 bases. CDR1 is LNHDA, CDR2 SQIVND, per germline (reference sequence). The CDR3 covers 13 residues. V was clipped by 6 bases and J by 5 bases; unmatched bases: 3.

This clone has just a few counts. The J gene is TRBJ2-2, the V gene TRBV15; no clear D. This CDR3 is built from 14 residues. Germline V gives CDR1 LNHNV, CDR2 YYDKDF (reference sequence). Trimming shortened V by 1 base and J by 0 bases, and 3 bases separated the two germline ends. For the CDR3, the DNA is TGTGCCACCAGCAGAGGGCCGAACACCGGGGAGCTGTTTTTT. Translated, it gives CATSRGPNTGELFF.

This chain connects TRBV20-1 to TRBJ2-7; D unclear. Germline values: CDR1 DFQATT, CDR2 SNEGSKA (reference sequence). V was pared by 0 bases and J by 7 bases, with 7 bases between. The CDR3 is made up of 11 amino acids. This CDR3 is CSARDTQEQYF. CDR3 bases: TGCAGTGCTAGAGATACACAAGAGCAGTACTTC.

CDR3 DNA sequence: TGTGCCAGTAGTATGACAGGGGGCAATCAGCCCCAGCATTTT. As protein: CASSMTGGNQPQHF. The V call is TRBV19, the J call TRBJ1-5; 8 nucleotides line up with TRBD1. V was pared by 3 bases and J by 2 bases, with 0 bases of the junction left unmatched. Germline CDR1 is LNHDA and CDR2 is SQIVND (reference sequence). The CDR3 spans 14 residues. The variable domain in full, completed from reference TRBV19 and TRBJ1-5, reads DGGITQSPKYLFRKEGQNVTLSCEQNLNHDAMYWYRQDPGQGLRLIYYSQIVNDFQKGDIAEGYSVSREKKESFPLTVTSAQKNPTAFYLCASSMTGGNQPQHFGDGTRLSIL.

The gene calls are TRBV5-1 and TRBJ2-7; D unclear. V lost 2 bases and J lost 7, with 13 bases in between. This CDR3 spans 13 amino acids. Germline CDR1 and CDR2: SGHRS and YFSETQ. The CDR3 loop is CASSLPGPREQYF. The CDR3 nucleotides are TGCGCCAGCAGCTTACCGGGCCCCAGGGAGCAGTACTTC.

The CDR3 reads CASRGDFVAEAFF. CDR3 in DNA: TGTGCCAGTAGGGGGGACTTTGTCGCTGAAGCTTTCTTT. The chain links TRBV19 to TRBJ1-1, with D possibly being TRBD1 (5 bases). The CDR3 has 13 amino acids. Germline V gene data show CDR1 as LNHDA and CDR2 as SQIVND (reference sequence). V lost 6 bases and J lost 6, with 14 bases in between.

V gene TRBV5-1 combines with J gene TRBJ1-1; D might be TRBD1 (6 bases). Per the germline V gene, CDR1 is SGHRS and CDR2 is YFSETQ. The V and J ends lost 7 bases and 4 bases respectively, with 17 bases between them. CDR3 length: 14 amino acids. CDR3 coding DNA: TGCGCCAGCCGTTTTAGGGGGGCGGTCACTGAAGCTTTCTTT. As protein: CASRFRGAVTEAFF.

The V call is TRBV7-6, the J call TRBJ2-5; D is unclear. Germline lookup yields CDR1 SGHVS and CDR2 FNYEAQ. V was trimmed by 1 base and J by 7 bases, leaving 16 bases between them. This CDR3 has 15 amino acids. CDR3 sequence: CASSLGIAWPGTQYF. The CDR3, as DNA: TGTGCCAGCAGCTTAGGGATAGCATGGCCAGGGACCCAGTACTTC.

The rearrangement links TRBV29-1 to TRBJ1-1; D gene ambiguous. The germline V gene encodes CDR1 SQVTM and CDR2 ANQGSEA. V was clipped by 4 bases and J by 0 bases, with 9 bases between them. The CDR3 runs to 13 residues. The CDR3 spells CSVGKGVNTEAFF. The CDR3 DNA sequence: TGCAGCGTTGGTAAGGGAGTGAACACTGAAGCTTTCTTT.

The chain couples TRBV5-1 to TRBJ2-1; 11 bases fit TRBD2. CDR1 SGHRS and CDR2 YFSETQ come from the germline V gene. The V gene end was trimmed by 6 bases and the J gene end by 6 bases; junction bases not matched to a gene: 8. The CDR3 runs 15 residues. This CDR3 reads CASTELAGEINEQFF. The CDR3 DNA is TGCGCCAGCACCGAACTAGCGGGGGAGATCAATGAGCAGTTCTTC.

The V call is TRBV15, the J call TRBJ1-3; D remains unclear. Per the germline V gene, CDR1 is LNHNV and CDR2 is YYDKDF (reference sequence). The CDR3 runs to 13 residues. With 3 bases removed from V and 0 bases from J, the gap between germline ends came to 3 bases. The CDR3 here is CATSSHSGNTIYF. CDR3 bases: TGTGCCACCAGCAGCCACTCTGGAAACACCATATATTTT. Full variable domain (outside the CDR3, taken from reference TRBV15 and TRBJ1-3): DAMVIQNPRYQVTQFGKPVTLSCSQTLNHNVMYWYQQKSSQAPKLLFHYYDKDFNNEADTPDNFQSRRPNTSFCFLDIRSPGLGDTAMYLCATSSHSGNTIYFGEGSWLTVV.

CDR3 bases: TGTGCCAGCAGCGGTCTAGGGGTGGGAGAGACCCAGTACTTC. Its translation: CASSGLGVGETQYF. The chain links TRBV5-4 to TRBJ2-5; D is perhaps TRBD1 (5 bases). This CDR3 is built from 14 residues. The germline V gene has CDR1 SGHNT and CDR2 YYREEE (reference sequence). Trimming shortened V by 4 bases and J by 4 bases, and 14 bases separated the two germline ends. Using reference TRBV5-4 and TRBJ2-5 for the parts outside the CDR3, the full variable domain is ETGVTQSPTHLIKTRGQQVTLRCSSQSGHNTVSWYQQALGQGPQFIFQYYREEENGRGNFPPRFSGLQFPNYSSELNVNALELDDSALYLCASSGLGVGETQYFGPGTRLLVL.

The chain is built from TRBV29-1 and TRBJ2-3; D may be TRBD1 (6 bases). Germline-derived CDR1 and CDR2 are SQVTM and ANQGSEA. Trimming took 6 bases from V and 4 from J, leaving 8 bases between them. The CDR3 spans 11 residues. CDR3 in amino acids: CSVDSADTQYF. In nucleotides, the CDR3 is TGCAGCGTGGACAGTGCAGATACGCAGTATTTT.

The V gene is TRBV15, the J gene TRBJ1-1, with D possibly TRBD1 on 5 matching bases. This CDR3 is 14 amino acids long. The ends were cut back, 0 bases at V and 8 bases at J, with 13 bases in the middle. The germline gives CDR1 LNHNV, CDR2 YYDKDF (reference sequence). The CDR3: CATSRDLGAWEAFF. The DNA of the CDR3 is TGTGCCACCAGCAGAGATCTAGGGGCGTGGGAAGCTTTCTTT.

The J gene is TRBJ2-2, the V gene TRBV4-3, with 9 bases lining up with TRBD2. There are 17 residues in the CDR3. J gave up 0 bases and V 0 bases, and 2 bases lay outside the gene matches. Germline CDR1 reads LGHNA; CDR2 reads YSLEER. The CDR3 is CASSQELAGSNTGELFF. The CDR3 DNA is TGCGCCAGCAGCCAAGAACTAGCGGGTTCGAACACCGGGGAGCTGTTTTTT.

This clone was seen just once. This sequence joins TRBV2 and TRBJ1-2; 9 positions agree with TRBD1. The CDR3 runs to 14 residues. The germline CDR1 and CDR2 sequences are SNHLY and FYNNEI. V lost 11 bases and J lost 4; bases outside the gene matches: 11. The CDR3, as DNA: TGTGCCTGTAGTAGGGACAGGGTCGGCTATGGCTACACCTTC. Encoded protein: CACSRDRVGYGYTF.

This CDR3 reads CASSDRGDLNQPQHF. The CDR3 DNA follows: TGTGCCAGCAGCGACCGAGGGGACTTAAATCAGCCCCAGCATTTT. The rearrangement joins TRBV7-2 to TRBJ1-5, with D possibly TRBD1 on 5 matching bases. The V gene's germline CDR1 is SGHTA and CDR2 FQGNSA. The V and J ends lost 5 bases and 4 bases respectively, with 15 bases between them. The CDR3 length is 15 residues.

The CDR3 protein is CASSLYVNYGYTF. The CDR3 DNA follows: TGTGCCAGCAGTTTATATGTAAACTATGGCTACACCTTC. J is TRBJ1-2 and V is TRBV27; D unclear. The V end lost 1 base, the J end lost 2 bases, and 5 bases lay between the germline ends. CDR3 size: 13 residues. Germline CDR1 MNHEY, CDR2 SMNVEV (reference sequence).